Listed here is a single T cell receptor beta chain. This clone's antigen is unknown. Base qualities were left out, and no much larger clone turns up one base away. The sample comes from a study of T cell changes during pregnancy in multiple sclerosis (dated by TCRdb to between 2018 and 2021). A note on the overall study: The study looked at changes in the T cell repertoire across pregnancy in women with multiple sclerosis.

From the germline V gene (reference sequence), CDR1 is PRHDT and CDR2 is FYEKMQ. From V the trimming removes 5 bases and from J it removes 6 bases, while the gene matches leave 7 bases of the junction unaccounted for. The CDR3, cysteine through phenylalanine, is 14 amino acids long. Here the CDR3 DNA is all that survives: 42 bases in frame from base 1. Library construction relied on the immunoSEQ multiplex PCR assay. In its TCRdb copy, this immuneACCESS table keeps in-frame sequences only and misses some clones. Where compared with another copy, unresolved V genes explain less than half of these, and the others have no known cause. Recorded for this sample are under 55,000 clones; approximately 94% of them occurred a single time. Of the sample, roughly 0.32% is held by the ten largest clones.

The receptor was derived from a female donor with multiple sclerosis, enrolled in a pregnancy study. The sample in question was CD4+ T cells from peripheral blood mononuclear cells, obtained in the third trimester of pregnancy. This chain is built from TRBV13 and TRBJ1-2; 9 middle bases align to TRBD1. The CDR3 sequence is CASSIYRGLDGYTF. The nucleotide sequence reads TGTGCCAGCAGCATTTACAGGGGGCTCGATGGCTACACCTTC. The variable domain in full, with residues beyond the CDR3 obtained from the reference TRBV13 and TRBJ1-2 genes, is AAGVIQSPRHLIKEKRETATLKCYPIPRHDTVYWYQQGPGQDPQFLISFYEKMQSDKGSIPDRFSAQQFSDYHSELNMSSLELGDSALYFCASSIYRGLDGYTFGSGTRLTVV.